The rows below give T cell receptor beta chains drawn from one sample of a study of blood T cell repertoires in COVID-19. Only in-frame clones appear in the TCRdb table, and some are missing; sequencing was by immunoSEQ multiplex PCR. Here the sample spans more than 200,000 clones, 65% to 90% being singletons. The specimen was peripheral blood. The receptors were gathered from a young man with active or convalescent COVID-19. Both conserved end residues are part of each CDR3. A D gene is named only where the DNA matches it firmly. Not all rows give a size; the values are once, few, many and, for expanded clones, a class.

abundance,d_gene,v_gene,j_gene,CDR3nt,CDR3aa
-,TRBD2,TRBV5-1,TRBJ2-5,TGCGCCAGCAGCTTGGTCCCGGGCGGGGGAGAGACCCAGTACTTC,CASSLVPGGGETQYF
-,TRBD2,TRBV7-2,TRBJ2-7,TGTGCCAGCAGCCCTTCTAGCGGGGGGACCTACGAGCAGTACTTC,CASSPSSGGTYEQYF
-,TRBD2,TRBV7-6,TRBJ2-2,TGTGCCAGCAGCCCGATTGGACTAGCGGGGTCCGGGGAGCTGTTTTTT,CASSPIGLAGSGELFF
-,-,TRBV28,TRBJ1-5,TGTGCCAGCCGAACAGCCAGCAATCAGCCCCAGCATTTT,CASRTASNQPQHF
few,-,TRBV27,TRBJ1-1,TGTGCCAGCAGTTCGGGACTCCGGAACACTGAAGCTTTCTTT,CASSSGLRNTEAFF
-,TRBD1,TRBV19,TRBJ1-2,TGTGCCAGTACTAGACAGGGTCGTGGCTACACCTTC,CASTRQGRGYTF
-,TRBD2,TRBV11-2,TRBJ2-7,TGTGCCAGCAGCTCCTATAGCGGGGGCTCCTACGAGCAGTACTTC,CASSSYSGGSYEQYF
few,-,TRBV2,TRBJ1-2,TGTGCCAGCCCGGTTACAGAAAACTATGGCTACACCTTC,CASPVTENYGYTF
-,-,TRBV4-3,TRBJ1-5,TGCGCCAGCAGCCAAGATATGGCGCAGGGCAGCAATCAGCCCCAGCATTTT,CASSQDMAQGSNQPQHF
-,-,TRBV9,TRBJ1-1,TGTGCCAGCAGCGTAGCCACAGGAACCACTGAAGCTTTCTTT,CASSVATGTTEAFF
-,TRBD1,TRBV15,TRBJ1-4,TGTGCCACCAGCAGAAAAGACAGGGATAATGAAAAACTGTTTTTT,CATSRKDRDNEKLFF
few,-,TRBV6-5,TRBJ2-7,TGTGCCAGCAGTTACTCTCAAGGAGCTTGGTCCTACGAGCAGTACTTC,CASSYSQGAWSYEQYF
-,-,TRBV19,TRBJ1-2,TGTGCCAGTAGTATAGTGGCAGGGTCGCACTATGGCTACACCTTC,CASSIVAGSHYGYTF
-,-,TRBV11-2,TRBJ1-2,TGTGCCAGCACCTTCGGGCGGGACTATGGCTACACCTTC,CASTFGRDYGYTF
-,TRBD1,TRBV24-1,TRBJ2-1,TGTGCCACCACCTCCCCGGGACAGGGGGCGGGAAATGAGCAGTTCTTC,CATTSPGQGAGNEQFF
-,TRBD1,TRBV5-5,TRBJ2-1,TGTGCCAGCAGCCAGACAGGGGGGCTTTTATCAAATGAGCAGTTCTTC,CASSQTGGLLSNEQFF
-,-,TRBV5-4,TRBJ1-4,TGTGCCAGCAGCTTGGGCTCTGGGCTTGGCGAAAAACTGTTTTTT,CASSLGSGLGEKLFF
-,TRBD2,TRBV4-3,TRBJ2-2,TGCGCCAGCAGCCAAGATACTAGCGGGGGCAGAACCGGGGAGCTGTTTTTT,CASSQDTSGGRTGELFF
-,-,TRBV11-2,TRBJ2-2,TGTGCCAGCACCAAATTTGCTCCCGGGGAGACTGGGACCGGGGAGCTGTTTTTT,CASTKFAPGETGTGELFF
-,-,TRBV10-3,TRBJ1-3,TGTGCCATCACGGAGGGGGGGGCGCAGGGAAACACCATATATTTT,CAITEGGAQGNTIYF
-,TRBD2,TRBV2,TRBJ2-7,TGTGCCAGCAGTTCGCTAGCGGGGGGTATCTACGAGCAGTACTTC,CASSSLAGGIYEQYF
-,TRBD1,TRBV30,TRBJ2-1,TGTGCCTGGAGTGACCAGGGGGCGAGTGAGCAGTTCTTC,CAWSDQGASEQFF
-,-,TRBV18,TRBJ2-7,TGTGCCAGCTCACCAGGGGGCGACGAGCAGTACTTC,CASSPGGDEQYF
once,TRBD1,TRBV9,TRBJ2-7,TGTGCCAGCAGCGAAGGGACAGCGTACGAGCAGTACTTC,CASSEGTAYEQYF
-,-,TRBV18,TRBJ2-7,TGTGCCAGCTCACCAGGAACTAACGAGCAGTACTTC,CASSPGTNEQYF
-,-,TRBV19,TRBJ2-7,TGTGCCAGTAGTATAGTCCCCGGGAACTACGAGCAGTACTTC,CASSIVPGNYEQYF
-,TRBD2,TRBV11-1,TRBJ2-5,TGTGCCAGCAGACCCGGACTAGCGGGGGGTTTCGAGACCCAGTACTTC,CASRPGLAGGFETQYF
-,-,TRBV29-1,TRBJ1-1,TGCAGCGTCGCTACAGGGTTAAGGAGGAACACTGAAGCTTTCTTT,CSVATGLRRNTEAFF
-,-,TRBV11-2,TRBJ2-6,TGTGCCAGCAGCTTATACTCTGGGGCCAACGTCCTGACTTTC,CASSLYSGANVLTF
-,-,TRBV10-2,TRBJ2-7,TGCGCCAGCAGTCCCGCGGCCCGATCCTACGAGCAGTACTTC,CASSPAARSYEQYF
-,-,TRBV19,TRBJ1-2,TGTGCCAGTAGCAACCGCGCCGGGTCGATGGGCTATGGCTACACCTTC,CASSNRAGSMGYGYTF